This T cell receptor (beta chain) is drawn from a study of shared clonotypes between healthy human individuals. The study's findings and limits: Non-shared clonotypes had lower generation probabilities than clonotypes shared by all four sorted-subset donors.

Comment on this clone: Its antigen is not identified.

The authors distributed each subset's genomic DNA evenly over several immunoSEQ plates. The table came from immunoSEQ multiplex PCR; TCRdb's copy has only in-frame clones and leaves some out. The table lists 1,400,000 or so clones, approximately 98.5% of them singletons, with around 0.33% in the top ten. The receptor comes from a man aged 30 to 45 in good health. Sequenced material: naive CD4+ T cells sorted from blood. Subset in this sample: CD45RA+ positively selected.

CDR3 region: CATKGLLASTDTQYF. CDR3 DNA sequence: TGCGCCACCAAGGGTCTTTTGGCTAGTACAGATACGCAGTATTTT. The chain carries TRBV5-1 and TRBJ2-3; the D is unclear. Germline V gene data show CDR1 as SGHRS and CDR2 as YFSETQ. CDR3 length: 15 amino acids. V was shortened by 9 bases and J by 3 bases, with 20 bases between the two germline ends.